Listed below are T cell receptor beta chains from one sample, sequenced in a study of blood T cell repertoires in COVID-19. Produced via immunoSEQ multiplex PCR; TCRdb's table is partial and in-frame only. The table has 120,000 to 150,000 clones, around four fifths seen once; the top ten hold 6.2%. The sample was PBMCs or T cells enriched from blood (not recorded which). The receptors stem from a woman between 40 and 50 years old who had recovered from COVID-19. The CDR3 runs from the conserved cysteine through the conserved F or W. D genes are given only for firm matches. Rows give clone size only sometimes, using once, few, many, or a class for an expanded clone.

J,V,size,D,DNA,CDR3
TRBJ1-1,TRBV5-4,-,TRBD1,TGTGCCAGCACCCTTACAGGGGGGACTGAAGCTTTCTTT,CASTLTGGTEAFF
TRBJ2-7,TRBV19,-,TRBD1,TGTGCCAGTAGCACGGGACAGGGGGGATACGAGCAGTACTTC,CASSTGQGGYEQYF
TRBJ1-4,TRBV4-1,-,TRBD1,TGCGCCAGCAGCCAAGTACCCCCCGGACAGGTTAATGAAAAACTGTTTTTT,CASSQVPPGQVNEKLFF
TRBJ1-3,TRBV11-2,once,-,TGTGCCAGCAGCGGACAGACCGTAGGCACCATATATTTT,CASSGQTVGTIYF
TRBJ2-1,TRBV2,-,TRBD1,TGTGCCAGCAGCAACGACAGGGGCTCCTACAATGAGCAGTTCTTC,CASSNDRGSYNEQFF
TRBJ2-7,TRBV7-9,-,TRBD2,TGTGCCAGCAGCTTAAGGGCTAGCGGGGGGGTCCAAACCTACGAGCAGTACTTC,CASSLRASGGVQTYEQYF
TRBJ2-3,TRBV6-5,few,-,TGTGCCAGCAGTTACGGGGCGGCGAGCACAGATACGCAGTATTTT,CASSYGAASTDTQYF
TRBJ1-1,TRBV7-9,-,-,TGTGCCAGCAGCTTAGACGAGGGCACTGAAGCTTTCTTT,CASSLDEGTEAFF
TRBJ2-1,TRBV7-3,-,TRBD2,TGTGCCAGCAGCTTAATAGCGGGAGCCTACAATGAGCAGTTCTTC,CASSLIAGAYNEQFF
TRBJ2-7,TRBV27,-,-,TGTGCCAGCAGTTTATTAGATAGGGGCTACGAGCAGTACTTC,CASSLLDRGYEQYF
TRBJ1-5,TRBV10-3,-,TRBD1,TGTGCCATCAGTGAGGGGACAGGGAGCAATCAGCCCCAGCATTTT,CAISEGTGSNQPQHF
TRBJ1-3,TRBV19,few,-,TGTGCCAGTAGTCTGCAGGGTCTCGGAAACACCATATATTTT,CASSLQGLGNTIYF
TRBJ2-7,TRBV10-3,-,-,TGTGCCATCAGTGACTTAACCTACGAGCAGTACTTC,CAISDLTYEQYF
TRBJ2-3,TRBV9,few,-,TGTGCCAGCAGCTCGGACAGAAACACAGATACGCAGTATTTT,CASSSDRNTDTQYF
TRBJ2-2,TRBV5-1,-,-,TGCGCCAGCAGCCCCTCAGGGACCGGGGAGCTGTTTTTT,CASSPSGTGELFF
TRBJ1-1,TRBV5-4,once,-,TGTGCCAGCAGCTTGGGTCTTGAAGCTTTCTTT,CASSLGLEAFF
TRBJ1-1,TRBV5-4,-,TRBD1,TGTGCCAGCAGCTTAGACAGGGGAGGAACTGAAGCTTTCTTT,CASSLDRGGTEAFF
TRBJ2-1,TRBV9,-,TRBD2,TGTGCCAGCAGCGTGACTAGCGGGAACAATGAGCAGTTCTTC,CASSVTSGNNEQFF
TRBJ2-5,TRBV20-1,-,-,TGCAGTGCTAGTGAACGTGAGGGCCAGTACTTC,CSASEREGQYF
TRBJ1-1,TRBV19,-,-,TGTGCCAGTAGTAGAGCTCGGGGGGGAGAGAACACTGAAGCTTTCTTT,CASSRARGGENTEAFF
TRBJ1-2,TRBV19,-,-,TGTGCCAGTAGTATAGGGGCGGGGAGCTATGGCTACACCTTC,CASSIGAGSYGYTF
TRBJ2-7,TRBV27,few,TRBD2,TGTGCCAGCAGTCTAAGTAGCGGGGGGGCCCACGAGCAGTACTTC,CASSLSSGGAHEQYF
TRBJ1-2,TRBV5-1,-,TRBD1,TGCGCCAGCAGCTTCGACAGGGGGGAAGGCTACACCTTC,CASSFDRGEGYTF
TRBJ1-4,TRBV7-9,few,-,TGTGCCAGCAGTCTCGGACAGATAAATGAAAAACTGTTTTTT,CASSLGQINEKLFF
TRBJ2-4,TRBV15,-,TRBD2,TGTGCCACCAGCCAACGACTAGCGGGAGGTTTCGACATTCAGTACTTC,CATSQRLAGGFDIQYF
TRBJ1-1,TRBV2,-,TRBD1,TGTGCCAGCAGAGCAAACAGGGGGCCCAACACTGAAGCTTTCTTT,CASRANRGPNTEAFF
TRBJ2-5,TRBV29-1,-,-,TGCAGCGTGAGCCCTGGGGGCTCAGAGACCCAGTACTTC,CSVSPGGSETQYF
TRBJ2-7,TRBV30,-,-,TGTGCCTGGAGTCCGGACAGAGAGATCTCCTACGAGCAGTACTTC,CAWSPDREISYEQYF
TRBJ2-7,TRBV14,-,-,TGTGCCAGCAGCCAAGCACAGTACGAGCAGTACTTC,CASSQAQYEQYF
TRBJ1-5,TRBV19,-,-,TGTGCCAGTAGTATGGTTCAGCCCCGACAGGAGCCCCAGCATTTT,CASSMVQPRQEPQHF
TRBJ2-3,TRBV19,once,-,TGTGCCAGCCCGTGGGTAGCAGGGACAGATACGCAGTATTTT,CASPWVAGTDTQYF
TRBJ1-1,TRBV12-3/TRBV12-4,-,-,TGTGCCAGCAGCCCTGACATGAACACTGAAGCTTTCTTT,CASSPDMNTEAFF
TRBJ1-1,TRBV7-6,-,-,TGTGCCAGCAGCCCGCCGTCCCGGACAAGGAACACTGAAGCTTTCTTT,CASSPPSRTRNTEAFF
TRBJ1-2,TRBV19,-,TRBD1,TGTGCCAGTAGTATCGACAGGGGCTCCTATGGCTACACCTTC,CASSIDRGSYGYTF
TRBJ2-1,TRBV5-4,-,-,TGTGCCAGCGGCCCCGGGGGCTCCTACAATGAGCAGTTCTTC,CASGPGGSYNEQFF
TRBJ2-7,TRBV3-1/TRBV3-2,-,TRBD1,TGTGCCAGCAGCCCGATGGGACAGGGACCCTACGAGCAGTACTTC,CASSPMGQGPYEQYF
TRBJ1-6,TRBV9,-,-,TGTGCCAGCAGCGAAACCGGGGATTCAAATTCACCCCTCCACTTT,CASSETGDSNSPLHF
TRBJ2-1,TRBV11-2,-,TRBD2,TGTGCCAGCACCGGGACTATCGCCTACAATGAGCAGTTCTTC,CASTGTIAYNEQFF
TRBJ2-2,TRBV6-6,-,-,TGTGCCAGCTCCTCTCCCGGCGGGGTCGGGGAGCTGTTTTTT,CASSSPGGVGELFF
TRBJ2-2,TRBV6-5,-,-,TGTGCCAGCAGTCGGGACACCGGGGAGCTGTTTTTT,CASSRDTGELFF
TRBJ1-5,TRBV4-1,-,TRBD1,TGCGCCAGCAGCCAAGAATCAGGGGGCGCGGGCAATCAGCCCCAGCATTTT,CASSQESGGAGNQPQHF